Following are 15 T cell receptor beta chains from one sample sequenced in a study of siplizumab effects on memory and regulatory T cells. Repertoires were generated with immunoSEQ multiplex PCR, while TCRdb's copy carries only in-frame clones and drops some. The data show about 100,000 clones, about 90% seen once. Sequences were obtained from CD4+ T cells sorted from blood. The receptors were gathered from a human donor in good health. Some clones in this sample may be carry-over from other donors' samples.

This rearrangement joins TRBV5-3 to TRBJ1-5; 7 bases align to TRBD1. TRBV5-3 carries the ORF label, with uncertain function. Germline trimming cut 3 bases from V and 3 bases from J; bases unmatched to any gene: 9. The CDR3 runs to 16 residues. The CDR3 DNA reads as TGTGCCAGAAGCTGGGTTTCGGGACAGAACAATCAGCCCCAGCATTTT. As protein: CARSWVSGQNNQPQHF.

J is TRBJ2-2 and V is TRBV25-1; maybe TRBD1 (5 bases). The CDR3 sequence is 14 residues long. V lost 2 bases, J lost 3 bases, and 7 bases lay in between. Germline CDR1 reads MGHDK; CDR2 reads SYGVNS. CDR3 sequence: CASSEGRDTGELFF. DNA for the CDR3: TGTGCCAGCAGTGAAGGCAGGGACACCGGGGAGCTGTTTTTT.

The CDR3: CAWSSPGVKETQYF. The CDR3 DNA follows: TGTGCCTGGAGTTCGCCGGGAGTAAAAGAGACCCAGTACTTC. This chain connects TRBV30 to TRBJ2-5; D may be TRBD2 (6 bases). The CDR3 length is 14 residues. Trimming left V 2 bases short and J 3 bases short, with 13 bases between. CDR1 GTSNPN and CDR2 SVGIG come from the germline V gene (reference sequence).

The chain couples TRBV29-1 to TRBJ1-2; no definite D call. Germline lookup yields CDR1 SQVTM and CDR2 ANQGSEA. With 4 bases removed from V and 4 bases from J, the gap between germline ends came to 16 bases. CDR3 length: 14 amino acids. The CDR3 sequence is CSVGETLDFYGYTF. In DNA, the CDR3 is TGCAGCGTTGGGGAGACCCTTGACTTCTATGGCTACACCTTC. The complete variable domain, with remaining parts taken from reference TRBV29-1 and TRBJ1-2, reads SAVISQKPSRDICQRGTSLTIQCQVDSQVTMMFWYRQQPGQSLTLIATANQGSEATYESGFVIDKFPISRPNLTFSTLTVSNMSPEDSSIYLCSVGETLDFYGYTFGSGTRLTVV.

J is TRBJ2-1 and V is TRBV5-6, with 16 bases fitting TRBD2. Germline lookup yields CDR1 SGHDT and CDR2 YYEEEE. With 3 bases clipped from V and 8 bases from J, the junction kept 8 bases outside the gene matches. The CDR3 has 17 amino acids. The CDR3: CASSWGTSGRAGDEQFF. In DNA, the CDR3 is TGTGCCAGCAGCTGGGGGACTAGCGGGAGGGCCGGCGATGAGCAGTTCTTC.

The chain uses TRBV21-1 and TRBJ2-3; TRBD1 is the table's D call, not checked against the DNA. TRBV21-1 is flagged as a pseudogene. CDR3 length: 14 amino acids. CDR3 residues: CASSKFQKTDTQYF. The CDR3 DNA reads as TGTGCCAGCAGCAAATTTCAGAAGACAGATACGCAGTATTTT.

V and J are TRBV7-3 and TRBJ2-2; TRBD2 might be the D (5 bases). CDR1 and CDR2 from the germline V gene are SGHTA and FQGTGA. The CDR3 contains 13 residues. The V and J ends lost 5 bases and 4 bases respectively, with 8 bases between them. The CDR3 spells CASSPTITGELFF. The DNA of the CDR3 is TGTGCCAGCAGCCCGACTATCACCGGGGAGCTGTTTTTT.

The chain carries TRBV7-2 and TRBJ1-3; TRBD1 matches 9 bases. This CDR3 is built from 16 residues. Unmatched junction bases numbered 5, after V lost 1 base and J lost 4 bases. Germline CDR1 SGHTA, CDR2 FQGNSA. CDR3 loop: CASSLGGTGLGNTIYF. CDR3 nucleotides: TGTGCCAGCAGCTTAGGAGGGACAGGGTTAGGAAACACCATATATTTT.

The genes are TRBV19 and TRBJ1-1; possible D gene TRBD1, 6 bases. Germline CDR1 and CDR2: LNHDA and SQIVND (reference sequence). Trimming took 7 bases from V and 9 from J, leaving 24 bases between them. This CDR3 is built from 15 residues. CDR3 region: CASTDRAGTKGKAFF. In DNA, the CDR3 is TGTGCCAGTACCGACCGAGCCGGGACAAAGGGAAAAGCTTTCTTT. Based on the CDR3 plus reference TRBV19 and TRBJ1-1, the full variable domain is DGGITQSPKYLFRKEGQNVTLSCEQNLNHDAMYWYRQDPGQGLRLIYYSQIVNDFQKGDIAEGYSVSREKKESFPLTVTSAQKNPTAFYLCASTDRAGTKGKAFFGQGTRLTVV.

The CDR3 nucleotides are TGTGCCAGCTCACCCGGGGGACAGGGTTGGCAGTACTTC. It codes for CASSPGGQGWQYF. This chain connects TRBV18 to TRBJ2-7; 9 bases fit TRBD1. V gave up 3 bases and J gave up 9 bases; unmatched junction bases: 6. Germline CDR1 is KGHSH and CDR2 is LQKENI. This CDR3 is built from 13 residues.

The chain is built from TRBV7-9 and TRBJ2-6; no definite D call. Germline CDR1 SEHNR, CDR2 FQNEAQ (reference sequence). This CDR3 region has 14 residues. V dropped 3 bases and J dropped 4 bases, with 7 bases sitting between them. Here the CDR3 DNA reads TGTGCCAGCAGCTTCCTGGGCGGGGCCAACGTCCTGACTTTC. Its protein product is CASSFLGGANVLTF.

J is TRBJ2-5 and V is TRBV5-1; weak D call: TRBD1 (5 bases). Germline V CDR1 and CDR2: SGHRS, YFSETQ. V gave up 0 bases and J gave up 1 base, with 10 bases separating them. The CDR3 contains 15 residues. The CDR3 region has the DNA TGCGCCAGCAGCTTGGCCCCCAGGGCCCAAGAGACCCAGTACTTC. It is translated as CASSLAPRAQETQYF.

The chain carries TRBV4-1 and TRBJ2-3; TRBD2 aligns across 8 bases. This CDR3 is built from 14 residues. From germline, CDR1 is MGHRA and CDR2 YSYEKL. V lost 5 bases to trimming and J lost 5 bases; unmatched junction nucleotides: 6. The CDR3 sequence: CASSEREIRDTQYF. Here the CDR3 DNA reads TGCGCCAGCAGCGAGCGGGAGATCAGAGATACGCAGTATTTT.

The DNA of the CDR3 is TGCGCCAGCAGCTTGGTAGACTCCTCTGGGGCCAACGTCCTGACTTTC. Translation gives CASSLVDSSGANVLTF. The chain is built from TRBV5-1 and TRBJ2-6; the D is unclear. V lost 0 bases, J lost 0 bases, and 7 bases lay in between. The CDR3 is 16 residues long. Germline V gene lookup returns CDR1 SGHRS and CDR2 YFSETQ. Full variable domain (outside the CDR3, taken from reference TRBV5-1 and TRBJ2-6): KAGVTQTPRYLIKTRGQQVTLSCSPISGHRSVSWYQQTPGQGLQFLFEYFSETQRNKGNFPGRFSGRQFSNSRSEMNVSTLELGDSALYLCASSLVDSSGANVLTFGAGSRLTVL.

The chain carries TRBV19 and TRBJ1-5; tentatively, D is TRBD1 (5 bases). CDR3 length: 16 amino acids. The germline V and J ends were trimmed by 7 bases and 4 bases, with 20 bases remaining between them. Germline CDR1 LNHDA, CDR2 SQIVND (reference sequence). CDR3 bases: TGTGCCAGTAATTCCCCGGGGGTGGGGGATAATCAGCCCCAGCATTTT. Its protein is CASNSPGVGDNQPQHF.